This T cell receptor beta chain derives from a study of CD8+CD57+ T cells in acquired aplastic anemia. V trimming: 4 bases; J trimming: 0 bases; junction bases outside the gene matches: 7. This CDR3 contains 16 residues. CDR1 is SGHRS and CDR2 is YFSETQ in the germline V gene. Comments on this clonotype: Its matching antigen is unknown.

For CDR3 and TCR beta VDJ profiling, genomic DNA was the template used. One entry per CDR3 protein, called by TCRdb with MiXCR from the reads. The top ten clones hold 2.5% to 3% of a sample with roughly 130,000 distinct CDR3 sequences, around 48% of them seen once. Broader study findings: No significant difference in CD8+ Simpson's diversity was found between patients and controls. Patients and controls had in common some 30 CD8+ CDR3 sequences.

This TCR derives from a human donor in good health, serving as a control. Sequenced sample: sorted CD4+, CD8+, or CD8+CD57+ T cells (not recorded which) from PBMCs. The chain has TRBV5-1 and TRBJ2-7; TRBD1 matches at 10 bases. The CDR3 sequence: CASSKTGGASSYEQYF. In DNA, the CDR3 is TGCGCCAGCAGCAAGACAGGGGGCGCTAGCTCCTACGAGCAGTACTTC.